These 12 T cell receptor beta chains originate from one sample sequenced in a study of beta chain features in type 1 diabetes. General study findings and limits: Across all four CD4+ subsets, people with type 1 diabetes showed modestly shorter TCRB CDR3s.

No antigen has been assigned to these receptors. What was sequenced were expressed TCRB transcripts, since all of the isolated RNA had been reverse transcribed. Assay used: immunoSEQ multiplex PCR; TCRdb lists only in-frame clones, some missing. Of 140,000 or so clones listed, approximately 13% were seen once; the top ten hold 1.3%. Sequenced sample: central memory CD4+ T cells from blood. These receptors were collected from a man aged 18 to 29 with type 1 diabetes.

The chain joins TRBV4-1 to TRBJ2-5; no definite D call. The V and J ends lost 3 bases and 0 bases respectively, with 5 bases between them. CDR3 length equals 13 residues. Germline CDR1 reads MGHRA; CDR2 reads YSYEKL. CDR3 sequence: CASSHAYQETQYF. The CDR3 bases are TGCGCCAGCAGCCATGCGTACCAAGAGACCCAGTACTTC.

The rearrangement links TRBV2 to TRBJ2-3, with 7 bases matching TRBD2. The CDR3 is made up of 15 amino acids. CDR1 is SNHLY and CDR2 is FYNNEI in the germline V gene. Unmatched junction bases numbered 2, after V lost 2 bases and J lost 0 bases. CDR3: CASSEQAGSTDTQYF. The CDR3 DNA is TGTGCCAGCAGTGAACAAGCGGGAAGCACAGATACGCAGTATTTT.

A few counts support this clone. V gene TRBV19 combines with J gene TRBJ1-1; perhaps TRBD1 as D (5 bases). The germline gives CDR1 LNHDA, CDR2 SQIVND (reference sequence). The V and J ends lost 4 bases and 8 bases respectively, with 14 bases between them. The CDR3 is 13 residues long. CDR3 nucleotide sequence: TGTGCCAGTAGTAGGACACAGGAGGGGGAAGCTTTCTTT. Protein: CASSRTQEGEAFF.

This chain joins TRBV6-1 and TRBJ2-1; 10 bases map to TRBD2. CDR1 MNHNS and CDR2 SASEGT come from the germline V gene. This CDR3 spans 15 amino acids. Trimming at V came to 1 base and at J to 4 bases, leaving 1 base not matched to a gene. CDR3 DNA sequence: TGTGCCAGCAGTGAAGGTAGCGGGGGGTACAATGAGCAGTTCTTC. Protein sequence: CASSEGSGGYNEQFF.

This clone was seen at least ten times. Other DNA sequences within the sample encode an identical CDR3. The chain employs TRBV15 and TRBJ1-5; 7 bases are a match to TRBD1. CDR3 length equals 13 residues. Per the germline V gene, CDR1 is LNHNV and CDR2 is YYDKDF (reference sequence). V lost 8 bases, J lost 6 bases, and 7 bases stayed unmatched. The DNA for the CDR3 is TGTGCCACCGCGACAGGGAACGGTCAGCCCCAGCATTTT. Protein product: CATATGNGQPQHF.

This clone was seen only a few times. The chain joins TRBV5-1 to TRBJ2-2; 8 bases are shared with TRBD1. The CDR3 sequence is 15 residues long. J was trimmed by 3 bases and V by 5 bases; bases with no gene match: 6. Germline V CDR1 and CDR2: SGHRS, YFSETQ. The CDR3 loop is CASRTGATDTGELFF. CDR3 nucleotides: TGCGCCAGCAGGACAGGGGCTACAGACACCGGGGAGCTGTTTTTT.

The chain uses TRBV5-1 and TRBJ2-5; D is unclear. The CDR3 is made up of 15 amino acids. Looked up from germline, CDR1 is SGHRS and CDR2 is YFSETQ. Deletions cut 5 bases from V and 5 bases from J, with 19 bases between. The CDR3 protein is CASSPLWAGRETQYF. Written as DNA, the CDR3 is TGCGCCAGCAGTCCCCTTTGGGCCGGGCGGGAGACCCAGTACTTC. The entire variable domain, with the rest obtained from reference TRBV5-1 and TRBJ2-5, is as follows: KAGVTQTPRYLIKTRGQQVTLSCSPISGHRSVSWYQQTPGQGLQFLFEYFSETQRNKGNFPGRFSGRQFSNSRSEMNVSTLELGDSALYLCASSPLWAGRETQYFGPGTRLLVL.

This chain connects TRBV18 to TRBJ1-3, with 7 nucleotides matching TRBD1. Germline trimming cut 2 bases from V and 0 bases from J; bases unmatched to any gene: 4. In germline, CDR1 is KGHSH, CDR2 LQKENI. This CDR3 comprises 16 residues. The CDR3 region has the DNA TGTGCCAGCTCACCAGACGGGACAGCCTCTGGAAACACCATATATTTT. Its translation: CASSPDGTASGNTIYF.

The V and J genes are TRBV14 and TRBJ2-7, with no clear D. V dropped 4 bases and J dropped 5 bases, with 15 bases sitting between them. CDR1 is SGHDN and CDR2 is FVKESK in the germline V gene. The CDR3 sequence is 14 residues long. As DNA, the CDR3 is TGTGCCAGCAGCCGCCCGCGGCCCACGAACGAGCAGTACTTC. Protein product: CASSRPRPTNEQYF. The whole variable domain, filled in from reference TRBV14 and TRBJ2-7, reads EAGVTQFPSHSVIEKGQTVTLRCDPISGHDNLYWYRRVMGKEIKFLLHFVKESKQDESGMPNNRFLAERTGGTYSTLKVQPAELEDSGVYFCASSRPRPTNEQYFGPGTRLTVT.

The gene calls are TRBV7-6 and TRBJ2-7; 8 bases agree with TRBD2. J was trimmed by 5 bases and V by 4 bases; bases with no gene match: 7. Germline V CDR1 and CDR2: SGHVS, FNYEAQ. The CDR3 runs to 14 residues. For the CDR3, the DNA is TGTGCCAGCAGCTCTCGGGGGGGGCCCAACGAGCAGTACTTC. It is translated as CASSSRGGPNEQYF.

The genes are TRBV10-2 and TRBJ2-7; 7 bases are a match to TRBD1. The CDR3 has 12 amino acids. Germline V gene lookup returns CDR1 WSHSY and CDR2 SAAADI. J was trimmed by 2 bases and V by 10 bases; bases with no gene match: 5. CDR3 nucleotides: TGCGCCACCAGGGGGTTTACCTACGAGCAGTACTTC. This translates into CATRGFTYEQYF.

This clone occurred a few times. The chain recombines TRBV13 with TRBJ2-1, with D possibly TRBD1 on 6 matching bases. Trimming stripped 6 bases from V and 3 bases from J, with 12 bases between. The germline V gene has CDR1 PRHDT and CDR2 FYEKMQ (reference sequence). The length of the CDR3 is 14 residues. The CDR3 sequence is CASSFGQLYNEQFF. CDR3 DNA: TGTGCCAGCAGTTTCGGACAGCTCTACAATGAGCAGTTCTTC.